Listed here is a single T cell receptor (beta chain). Antigen unknown. From the RACE reads, TCRdb called clonotypes with MiXCR, one entry per CDR3 protein. The sample includes about 380,000 distinct CDR3 sequences, 4.8% of them seen just once. As for time point: patch test 1, 2 weeks after DPC sensitization. Treatment noted: therapeutic diphenylcyclopropenone sensitization with weekly scalp DPC. The V segment lost 5 bases and the J segment 6 bases; nucleotides outside the gene matches: 10. This CDR3 is 15 amino acids long. This specimen comes from a study of human T cells and chemical hapten exposure. Study-wide points: Healthy people's immune response may differ from that of the donors, who had alopecia.

This specimen was whole blood, taken in connection with sensitization to the hapten diphenylcyclopropenone (DPC). This chain links TRBV12-3 or TRBV12-4 with TRBJ1-1, with 9 bases identical to TRBD1. The TCR originated in a woman in her forties or fifties with alopecia areata. Some clones in this sample may be carry-over from other donors' samples. The CDR3 sequence is CASSILGQGNSEAFF. In DNA, the CDR3 is TGTGCCAGCAGTATTCTCGGACAGGGGAATTCTGAAGCTTTCTTT.